This T cell receptor (beta chain) was obtained from a study of CD8+CD57+ T cells in acquired aplastic anemia. Background on the study: Isolated CD4+ and CD8+ cells, once sorted, yielded DNA averaging around 3.1 ug.

The germline V gene has CDR1 MNHEY and CDR2 SVGEGT. The V segment lost 7 bases and the J segment 1 base; nucleotides outside the gene matches: 8. The CDR3 loop spans 15 amino acids. Patients selected for sequencing had displayed CD8+CD57+ cell expansion by flow cytometry. Genomic DNA, the template, was used for profiling of the TCR beta VDJ and CDR3. From the reads, TCRdb called clonotypes with MiXCR, one entry per CDR3 protein. The top ten clones hold 7% to 10% of a sample with about 240,000 distinct CDR3 sequences, around half of them seen once. Many counts were recorded for this clonotype. The clonotype comes from a human donor with aplastic anemia. The chain couples TRBV6-2 or TRBV6-3 to TRBJ1-1; TRBD1 matches at 8 bases. The material sequenced was sorted CD4+, CD8+, or CD8+CD57+ T cells (not recorded which) from PBMCs. The CDR3 sequence: CASTRTDRENTEAFF. Here the CDR3 DNA reads TGTGCCAGCACCCGCACGGACAGGGAGAACACTGAAGCTTTCTTT.